This T cell receptor beta chain was recovered during a study of cytomegalovirus exposure and HLA in healthy donors. This CDR3 comprises 15 residues. With V trimmed by 3 bases and J by 3 bases, 7 bases remained unmatched. Germline V gene lookup returns CDR1 MNHNS and CDR2 SASEGT. Amplification used 60 Vbeta primers and 13 Jbeta primers. Only in-frame clones appear in the TCRdb table, and some are missing; sequencing was by immunoSEQ multiplex PCR. The sample has about 200,000 clones, 79% seen once. Sample: PBMCs. The clonotype originates from a woman aged 25 to 45 in good health and CMV-seropositive. This rearrangement joins TRBV6-1 to TRBJ2-7; 8 bases match TRBD1. The chain's CDR3 is CASSERTGTVYEQYF. CDR3 bases: TGTGCCAGCAGTGAGAGGACAGGGACAGTCTACGAGCAGTACTTC.